This T cell receptor beta chain was recorded in a study of shared clonotypes between healthy human individuals. The V gene end was trimmed by 2 bases and the J gene end by 9 bases; junction bases not matched to a gene: 10. Looked up from germline, CDR1 is SGDLS and CDR2 is YYNGEE. This CDR3 comprises 15 residues. A word on this clone: What it binds is not known.

Study-wide results and limits: Represented diversity, genetic and exposure-history alike, was limited by few donors.

Unsorted PBMC DNA was sequenced on ten immunoSEQ deep assay plates. Only in-frame clones appear in the TCRdb table, and some are missing; sequencing was by immunoSEQ multiplex PCR. The sample holds fewer than 600,000 clones, roughly 77% seen once. All donors were Caucasian adults living in Nashville, Tennessee. Sample: PBMCs. The chain combines TRBV9 with TRBJ2-7; 11 nucleotides agree with TRBD2. The clonotype originates from a woman in her 40s in good health. Some clones in this sample may be carry-over from other donors' samples. This CDR3 reads CASSVRSSGRFGQYF. DNA of the CDR3: TGTGCCAGCAGCGTCAGGTCTAGCGGGAGGTTCGGGCAGTACTTC.